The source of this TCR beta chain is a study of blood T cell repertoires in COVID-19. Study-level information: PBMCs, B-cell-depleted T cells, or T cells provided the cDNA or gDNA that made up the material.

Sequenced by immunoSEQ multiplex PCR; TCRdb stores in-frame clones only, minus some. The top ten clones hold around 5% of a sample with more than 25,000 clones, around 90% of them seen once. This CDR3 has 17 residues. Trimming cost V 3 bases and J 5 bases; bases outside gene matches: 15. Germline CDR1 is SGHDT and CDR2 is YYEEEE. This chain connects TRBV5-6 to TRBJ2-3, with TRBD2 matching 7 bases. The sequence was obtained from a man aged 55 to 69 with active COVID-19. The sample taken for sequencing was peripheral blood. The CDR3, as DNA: TGTGCCAGCAGCTGGACCGCCGGGACTAAATTTCTAGATACGCAGTATTTT. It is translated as CASSWTAGTKFLDTQYF.